The 9 T cell receptor beta chains below come from one sample, sequenced in a study of PD-1 blockade in mismatch repair-deficient tumors. Assay: immunoSEQ multiplex PCR; the TCRdb copy retains only in-frame clones and omits some. The top ten clones hold just over 2.5% of a sample with about 84,000 clones, more than 65% of them seen once. Sequenced here: peripheral blood, sampled 12 weeks after starting pembrolizumab. The receptors were gathered from an adult with mismatch repair-deficient cancer.

This rearrangement joins TRBV29-1 to TRBJ2-7; D is tentatively TRBD1 or TRBD2 (5 bases each). This CDR3 is 11 amino acids long. The germline V and J ends were trimmed by 4 bases and 6 bases, with 10 bases remaining between them. The germline CDR1 and CDR2 sequences are SQVTM and ANQGSEA. The CDR3 here is CSVGPGAEQYF. In DNA form, the CDR3 reads TGCAGCGTTGGGCCCGGGGCCGAGCAGTACTTC.

V usage is TRBV18 and J usage is TRBJ2-5; D remains ambiguous. The CDR3 length is 13 residues. Per germline, CDR1 KGHSH and CDR2 LQKENI. The ends were cut back, 6 bases at V and 4 bases at J, with 12 bases in the middle. The CDR3 nucleotides are TGTGCCAGCTCCTTGTCCTTGGGAGAGACCCAGTACTTC. It is translated as CASSLSLGETQYF.

This sequence joins TRBV19 and TRBJ2-5; perhaps TRBD1 as D (6 bases). Germline V gene sequence: CDR1 LNHDA, CDR2 SQIVND (reference sequence). V lost 6 bases and J 2 bases, leaving 10 bases between the germline ends. CDR3 length: 13 amino acids. CDR3 DNA sequence: TGTGCCAGTAGCCTCCAGGGGCAAGAGACCCAGTACTTC. This encodes CASSLQGQETQYF.

This chain joins TRBV5-1 and TRBJ1-1, with D possibly TRBD1 on 5 matching bases. Deletions cut 0 bases from V and 10 bases from J, with 13 bases between. The germline CDR1 and CDR2 sequences are SGHRS and YFSETQ. The CDR3 contains 13 residues. The CDR3 DNA reads as TGCGCCAGCAGCTTGGCCGGGGACGGGGTAGCTTTCTTT. It codes for CASSLAGDGVAFF.

This clone was seen once. This chain uses TRBV19 with TRBJ2-5, with D perhaps matching TRBD2 (5 bases). The germline V gene encodes CDR1 LNHDA and CDR2 SQIVND (reference sequence). Trimming shortened V by 5 bases and J by 5 bases, and 15 bases separated the two germline ends. This CDR3 has 14 residues. The CDR3 nucleotides are TGTGCCAGTAGTCCAAGGAGGTCAGGCGAGACCCAGTACTTC. Protein sequence: CASSPRRSGETQYF.

The chain links TRBV6-1 to TRBJ2-3; TRBD2 agrees at 9 bases. The CDR3 contains 16 residues. Trimming cost V 2 bases and J 2 bases; bases outside gene matches: 5. Looked up from germline, CDR1 is MNHNS and CDR2 is SASEGT. In nucleotides, the CDR3 is TGTGCCAGCAGTGAAATAGCGGGAGATGTCACAGATACGCAGTATTTT. Translation gives CASSEIAGDVTDTQYF.

The chain links TRBV6-5 to TRBJ1-1; 9 nucleotides match TRBD1. The CDR3 covers 15 residues. Germline trimming cut 5 bases from V and 2 bases from J; bases unmatched to any gene: 6. CDR1 MNHEY and CDR2 SVGAGI come from the germline V gene. The CDR3 sequence is CASSPGDRVNTEAFF. The DNA for the CDR3 is TGTGCCAGCAGTCCAGGGGACAGGGTAAACACTGAAGCTTTCTTT.

The chain links TRBV6-6 to TRBJ2-2; D not resolved. This CDR3 has 14 amino acids. The V end was cut by 6 bases, the J end by 1 base, with 9 bases between. CDR1 and CDR2 (germline): MNHNY, SVGAGI (reference sequence). CDR3 region: CASRATRNTGELFF. The CDR3, as DNA: TGTGCCAGCAGGGCAACAAGGAACACCGGGGAGCTGTTTTTT.

This clone was observed a handful of times. The rearrangement uses TRBV19 and TRBJ1-1; D uncertain. The CDR3 has 15 residues. V lost 0 bases and J lost 4, with 12 bases in between. Germline V gene data show CDR1 as LNHDA and CDR2 as SQIVND (reference sequence). CDR3 residues: CASSIDEGTGTEAFF. CDR3 DNA: TGTGCCAGTAGTATAGATGAGGGAACGGGCACTGAAGCTTTCTTT.